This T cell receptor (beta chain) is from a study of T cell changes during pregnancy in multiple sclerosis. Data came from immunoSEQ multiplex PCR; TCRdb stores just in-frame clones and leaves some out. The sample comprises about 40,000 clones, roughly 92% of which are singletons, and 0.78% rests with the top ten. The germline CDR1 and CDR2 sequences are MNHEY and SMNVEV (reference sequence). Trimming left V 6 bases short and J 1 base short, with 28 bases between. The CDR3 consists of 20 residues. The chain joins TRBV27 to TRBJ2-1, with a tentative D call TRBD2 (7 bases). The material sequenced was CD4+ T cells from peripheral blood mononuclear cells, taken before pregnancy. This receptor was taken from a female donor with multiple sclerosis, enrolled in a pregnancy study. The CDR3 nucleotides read TGTGCCAGCAGATCGGTGGAGGGTAAGGGGGGGATTTGGTCCTACAATGAGCAGTTCTTC. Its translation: CASRSVEGKGGIWSYNEQFF.